This T cell receptor beta chain was recorded in a study of OX40 agonist ivuxolimab in advanced cancers. In the study overall: Ivuxolimab was an agonistic, fully human IgG2 monoclonal antibody directed against OX40 (CD134), a costimulatory receptor. Intravenous ivuxolimab was administered to patients every 2 weeks at six dose levels: 0.01, 0.1, 0.3, 1.5, 3 and 10 mg/kg. Among the approximately 50 dose-escalation patients, some 20 had hepatocellular carcinoma, around 15 melanoma, 9 renal cell carcinoma and 9 head and neck cancer. The paper reports the monotherapy dose-escalation portion (N of about 47 patients) of the phase I ivuxolimab trial. The purpose of peripheral TCRbeta sequencing was to test whether ivuxolimab changed TCR sequence diversity and led to clonal T-cell expansion. Patients were allowed to have had prior anti-PD-1, anti-PD-L1 or anti-CTLA-4 therapy, and 40% of the dose-escalation patients had previously received checkpoint inhibitors. Partial responses occurred in three dose-escalation patients, of whom one had hepatocellular carcinoma and two had cutaneous melanoma. In the dose-escalation cohort, 82.7% of patients were male, and the mean age was roughly 60 years, with a range of roughly 20 to 80.

Broad study findings and their caveats: On average, CD8+ T cells showed more expanded clones than CD4+ T cells after ivuxolimab. Antigen specificity was not determined for the clonally expanded peripheral T cells. Clonal expansion of both CD4+ and CD8+ blood T cells was observed from baseline to week 6 at doses 0.1 to 3.0 mg/kg. Low levels of normalized T-cell clonal expansion were also seen in some patients who did not respond. In the 0.1-3.0 mg/kg groups, partial responders had among the lowest normalized peripheral clonal expansion, particularly in CD8+ T cells.

The trial excluded patients who had a history of autoimmune disease or who were on systemic immunosuppression. Peripheral blood for TCR sequencing was collected from all dose cohorts at baseline, on cycle 4 day 1, and on cycle 7 day 1. The samples were taken from a phase I, first-in-human, multicenter, open-label dose-escalation trial of ivuxolimab. Adults with locally advanced or metastatic head and neck squamous cell, hepatocellular, melanoma or renal cell carcinoma were enrolled in the trial. Before TCR sequencing, CD4+ T cells and CD8+ T cells from peripheral blood were sorted into separate populations. To sequence the TCRbeta CDR3 region, genomic DNA was isolated from the sorted cells. The immunoSEQ Assay was used for sequencing of TCRbeta CDR3 regions. The immuneACCESS repertoire file appears here via TCRdb, limited to in-frame rearrangements. These files lack a portion of the clones; in checked studies, under half of the deficit traces to unresolved V genes, and the cause of the others is not known. The sample table shows some 72,000 clones, and around 92% are seen once. The top ten clonotypes cover approximately 10% of the sample.

The germline V gene yields SGDLS for CDR1 and YYNGEE for CDR2. Clipping removes 3 bases from V and 0 bases from J, with 13 as the unmatched junction base count. Taken from cysteine to phenylalanine, the CDR3 has 18 residues. Kept here is only the CDR3 DNA, which spans 54 bases and is read in frame from base 1. As to this clone: The antigen it recognizes is unknown. Per-base quality was not reported, and no clone a single base away is much larger than it.

This specimen consisted of CD4+ or CD8+ T cells sorted from blood, obtained in a trial of the OX40 agonist ivuxolimab. This clonotype was obtained from an adult with an advanced solid tumor such as melanoma, head and neck, liver or kidney cancer. This chain is built from TRBV9 and TRBJ2-3, and 7 junctional nucleotides match TRBD2. The CDR3 is CASSASMGGFLSTDTQYF. The sequence in DNA is TGTGCCAGCAGCGCATCCATGGGGGGGTTTCTTAGCACAGATACGCAGTATTTT.